This T cell receptor beta chain was identified during a study of shared clonotypes between healthy human individuals. The method was immunoSEQ multiplex PCR; TCRdb's version includes in-frame clones alone and lacks a portion of them. The table shows 2 million to 2.5 million clones, with about 90% occurring only once. V was clipped by 4 bases and J by 1 base, with 13 bases between them. Germline CDR1 is SGHRS and CDR2 is YFSETQ. This CDR3 has 15 residues. Into CD45RA+ naive and CD45RA-negative memory subsets, the CD4+ cells were split. The TCR sequence derives from a man between 18 and 29 years old in good health. Some clones in this sample may be carry-over from other donors' samples. Sequencing was carried out using naive CD4+ T cells from PBMCs. As for subset: CD45RA+ positively selected. The chain carries TRBV5-1 and TRBJ2-3; possibly TRBD1 for D (5 bases). CDR3 DNA: TGCGCCAGCAGCCGCGAAGGGGTGGGCACAGATACGCAGTATTTT. This sequence encodes CASSREGVGTDTQYF.